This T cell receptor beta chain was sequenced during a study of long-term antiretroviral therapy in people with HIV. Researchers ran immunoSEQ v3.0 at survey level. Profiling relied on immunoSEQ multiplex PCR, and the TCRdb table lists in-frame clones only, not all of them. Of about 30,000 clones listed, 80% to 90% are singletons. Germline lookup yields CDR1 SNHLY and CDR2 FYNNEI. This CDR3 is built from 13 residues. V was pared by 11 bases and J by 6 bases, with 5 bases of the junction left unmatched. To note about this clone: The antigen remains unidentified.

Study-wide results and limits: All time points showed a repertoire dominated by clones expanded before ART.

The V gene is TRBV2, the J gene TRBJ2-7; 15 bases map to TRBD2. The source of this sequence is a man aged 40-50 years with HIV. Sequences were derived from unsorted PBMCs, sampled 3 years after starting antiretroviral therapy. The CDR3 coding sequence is TGTGCCGGTAGGGGACTAGCGGGAGGCGAGCAGTACTTC. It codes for CAGRGLAGGEQYF. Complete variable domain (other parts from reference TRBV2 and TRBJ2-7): EPEVTQTPSHQVTQMGQEVILRCVPISNHLYFYWYRQILGQKVEFLVSFYNNEISEKSEIFDDQFSVERPDGSNFTLKIRSTKLEDSAMYFCAGRGLAGGEQYFGPGTRLTVT.